This TCR beta chain was observed in a study of cytomegalovirus exposure and HLA in healthy donors. About this clone itself: Its antigen is still unknown.

Healthy individuals who donated bone marrow served as the donors. Donors showed nominal health when sampled, although they likely had unrecorded immune exposures. Primers: 60 Vbeta forward and 13 Jbeta reverse. TCRdb's table, derived via immunoSEQ multiplex PCR, lists solely in-frame clones and lacks some. The sample lists under 200,000 clones, over 75% seen once, with about 1.9% in the top ten. Trimming took off 10 bases at V and 2 bases at J, with 19 bases between the two ends. CDR1 ENHRY and CDR2 SYGVKD come from the germline V gene. This CDR3 has 15 residues. Study conclusions and caveats: Presence/absence analyses rested on an assumption that sequencing depth was roughly uniform across donors.

The clonotype comes from a woman between 18 and 29 years old in good health and CMV-seronegative. The sample taken for sequencing was PBMCs. The chain couples TRBV10-3 to TRBJ2-3; a possible D gene is TRBD1 (8 bases). In nucleotides, the CDR3 is TGTGCCACCAACACAGGGGGGGGACCCACAGATACGCAGTATTTT. Translating gives CATNTGGGPTDTQYF.